Listed below are T cell receptor beta chains from one sample, sequenced in a study of shared clonotypes between healthy human individuals. Sequencing was performed with immunoSEQ multiplex PCR; in TCRdb, only in-frame clones are kept and a portion is missing. The sample holds millions of clones; just over 90% are singletons and the top ten take about 0.41%. Sequenced sample: naive CD4+ T cells from PBMCs. These receptors all come from a man aged 18 to 30 in good health. Some clones in this sample may be carry-over from other donors' samples. Each CDR3 is given with its conserved first and last residue. The D gene is left open where the match is weak. Size tells how often a clone was seen (once, few, many) or the class of an expanded clone, and some rows leave it out.

>.|TRBV19|.|TRBJ2-3
TGTGCCAGTATGGAGGTGGCTAGCGGCACAGATACGCAGTATTTT
CASMEVASGTDTQYF
>.|TRBV7-2|TRBD1|TRBJ2-1
TGTGCCAGCAGCTTAGAACAGGGGTACTACAATGAGCAGTTCTTC
CASSLEQGYYNEQFF
>once|TRBV18|TRBD1|TRBJ1-5
TGTGCCAGCTCACGAGACAGGGGGAGCCTCAATCAGCCCCAGCATTTT
CASSRDRGSLNQPQHF
>.|TRBV5-1|.|TRBJ2-1
TGCGCCAGCAGCCCGGGAACTACTCCTGAGCAGTTCTTC
CASSPGTTPEQFF
>.|TRBV29-1|.|TRBJ1-1
TGCAGCGTCGCGGGGAGGGGCGGCACTGAAGCTTTCTTT
CSVAGRGGTEAFF
>few|TRBV21-1|.|TRBJ1-5
TGTGCCAGCAACCGACCTCGGCGGTGCAATCAGCCCCAGCATTTT
CASNRPRRCNQPQHF
>.|TRBV18|.|TRBJ2-5
TGTGCCAGCTCTCCAAGCTTACGGACCGGAGAGACCCAGTACTTC
CASSPSLRTGETQYF
>.|TRBV4-1|TRBD2|TRBJ2-7
TGCGCCAGCAGCCAAGGGCTAGCGGGAGCTTTTGAGCAGTACTTC
CASSQGLAGAFEQYF
>.|TRBV7-2|TRBD2|TRBJ2-7
TGTGCCAGCAGCTTAAGGCCCTACGCCAGGGAGGGCGAGCAGTACTTC
CASSLRPYAREGEQYF
>.|TRBV5-1|.|TRBJ1-5
TGCGCCAGCAGCACCGGGACACCTAATCAGCCCCAGCATTTT
CASSTGTPNQPQHF
>.|TRBV30|TRBD1|TRBJ1-2
TGTGCCTACTCGGGACAGGGCAAGGATGGCTACACCTTC
CAYSGQGKDGYTF
>.|TRBV28|.|TRBJ1-2
TGTGCCAGCAGCCGAAGTTATGGCTACACCTTC
CASSRSYGYTF
>.|TRBV7-9|TRBD2|TRBJ2-7
TGTGCCAGCAGCCCTCCGGGACTAGCGGGAGGAGGGGTTCACGAGCAGTACTTC
CASSPPGLAGGGVHEQYF
>.|TRBV7-3|TRBD2|TRBJ2-1
TGTGCCAGCAGCTCGGGTGGAGCGGGATCACGCAATGAGCAGTTCTTC
CASSSGGAGSRNEQFF
>.|TRBV7-3|.|TRBJ2-2
TGTGCCAGCAGCTTTGACACCGGGGAGCTGTTTTTT
CASSFDTGELFF
>.|TRBV11-2|TRBD2|TRBJ2-7
TGTGCCAGCAGCTTACTTGGCGGGAGCTCCTACGAGCAGTACTTC
CASSLLGGSSYEQYF
>.|TRBV2|.|TRBJ2-5
TGTGCCAGCACCTTATACAGGGAAGAGACCCAGTACTTC
CASTLYREETQYF
>.|TRBV6-1|.|TRBJ1-2
TGTGCCAGCAGTGCCCCAGCAGGGGATCTGACGGCGGGAGGCTACACCTTC
CASSAPAGDLTAGGYTF
>.|TRBV9|.|TRBJ1-3
TGTGCCAGCAGCGTAGGGGGGATTAGCTCTGGAAACACCATATATTTT
CASSVGGISSGNTIYF
>.|TRBV27|TRBD1|TRBJ1-5
TGTGCCAGCGGACAGGGAAGGGACCAGCCCCAGCATTTT
CASGQGRDQPQHF
>.|TRBV28|.|TRBJ1-1
TGTGCCAGCAGTCTCCGGAGAACTGAAGCTTTCTTT
CASSLRRTEAFF
>.|TRBV10-3|TRBD2|TRBJ2-1
TGTGCCATCCGGGCCGAACCGGGAGGGGTCAATGAGCAGTTCTTC
CAIRAEPGGVNEQFF
>.|TRBV18|.|TRBJ1-2
TGTGCCAGCTCCCTATTTCAACAGGGAGTGAGGGACTATGGCTACACCTTC
CASSLFQQGVRDYGYTF
>.|TRBV27|.|TRBJ2-5
TGTGCCAGCAGTTTAGTCCCCGGGGTTCGGGGGTGGGGTGAAGAGACCCAGTACTTC
CASSLVPGVRGWGEETQYF
>.|TRBV6-1|.|TRBJ2-3
TGTGCCAGCAGTGAAGCAGATACGCAGTATTTT
CASSEADTQYF
>.|TRBV30|TRBD1|TRBJ2-3
TGTGCCGGGGACAGGGCGGTCGCAGATACGCAGTATTTT
CAGDRAVADTQYF
>.|TRBV2|TRBD1|TRBJ2-5
TGTGCCAGCATCCGGGACAGTGCCTCCTCCCAAGAGACCCAGTACTTC
CASIRDSASSQETQYF
>.|TRBV5-6|.|TRBJ1-2
TGTGCCAGCAGCCACCTTGATAACGTGGGATTGAACTATGGCTACACCTTC
CASSHLDNVGLNYGYTF
>.|TRBV11-2|TRBD2|TRBJ2-2
TGTGCCAGCAGCCCGACTAGCGGGATGACCGGGGAGCTGTTTTTT
CASSPTSGMTGELFF
>.|TRBV12-5|TRBD2|TRBJ2-3
TGTGCTAGTGGCCAAGGACTAGCGGGAGCCGGTGGTACGCAGTATTTT
CASGQGLAGAGGTQYF
>.|TRBV9|.|TRBJ2-7
TGTGCCAGCAGCGTAGGGTTTAGAGACTCCTACGAGCAGTACTTC
CASSVGFRDSYEQYF
>.|TRBV15|TRBD2|TRBJ2-1
TGTGCCACCAGCAGAGATAGACTAGCGGGATCTGAGCAGTTCTTC
CATSRDRLAGSEQFF
>.|TRBV7-8|TRBD1|TRBJ1-5
TGTGCCAGCAGCTTAGAAGGACAGGTTAGCAATCAGCCCCAGCATTTT
CASSLEGQVSNQPQHF
>.|TRBV5-1|.|TRBJ2-7
TGCGCCAGCAGCTTGGTTCCAGGGAGAGATGAGCAGTACTTC
CASSLVPGRDEQYF
>.|TRBV30|.|TRBJ2-5
TGTGCCTGGGCGAAACCTAATCAAGAGACCCAGTACTTC
CAWAKPNQETQYF
>once|TRBV11-2|TRBD1|TRBJ1-2
TGTGCCAGCAGCCCACAGGGGTATGGCTACACCTTC
CASSPQGYGYTF
>.|TRBV14|.|TRBJ2-3
TGTGCCAGCAGCCAAGCTCCAATAAGGGGCACGCAGTATTTT
CASSQAPIRGTQYF
>.|TRBV2|.|TRBJ1-4
TGTGCCAGCGCAATCTCTAATGAAAAACTGTTTTTT
CASAISNEKLFF
>.|TRBV6-6|.|TRBJ1-4
TGTGCCAGCAGTTACCCGGGTCGCAGGGCTAATGAAAAACTGTTTTTT
CASSYPGRRANEKLFF
>.|TRBV7-3|.|TRBJ2-2
TGTGCCAGCAGCGCAACAAGGAACACCGGGGAGCTGTTTTTT
CASSATRNTGELFF
>.|TRBV7-9|TRBD1|TRBJ1-2
TGTGCCAGCAGCGTCGGGACAGGCTCCTATGGCTACACCTTC
CASSVGTGSYGYTF
>.|TRBV5-1|.|TRBJ2-5
TGCGCCAGCAGAAGGGGATCAGAGACCCAGTACTTC
CASRRGSETQYF
>.|TRBV11-2|.|TRBJ2-7
TGTGCCAGCAGCCCCCGCGGGCTCGAGCAGTACTTC
CASSPRGLEQYF
>.|TRBV5-4|TRBD2|TRBJ2-2
TGTGCCAGCAGCCAGGGACTAGCGGAGCTTAACACCGGGGAGCTGTTTTTT
CASSQGLAELNTGELFF
>.|TRBV2|.|TRBJ2-3
TGTGCCAGCAGTGAGGCGCAGCCGGTAGATACGCAGTATTTT
CASSEAQPVDTQYF
>.|TRBV6-5|.|TRBJ1-2
TGTGCCAGCAGTTACCGGCGGACGTATGGCTACACCTTC
CASSYRRTYGYTF
>.|TRBV4-2|.|TRBJ1-5
TGTGCCAGCAGCCAAGATTACCGAGATCAGCCCCAGCATTTT
CASSQDYRDQPQHF